This TCR beta chain was profiled in a study of T cells in Graves' hyperthyroidism and ophthalmopathy. This clonotype was counted between two and nine times. CDR3 length: 18 amino acids. The junction had 18 bases not matched to a gene; V was cut back by 5 bases and J by 7 bases. Germline V CDR1 and CDR2: LGHDT, YNNKEL (reference sequence). There were TCR beta CDR3 regions amplified from RNA transcripts. During a first-round RT-PCR of the TCR CDR3, the HTBI primer set was used. TCRdb passed the multiplex PCR reads through MiXCR, listing each CDR3 protein once. The sample yields 360,000 or so distinct CDR3 sequences, 15% seen once.

This chain connects TRBV3-1 to TRBJ2-3, with 10 bases identical to TRBD2. The sequence was obtained from a woman between 55 and 75 years old with Graves' ophthalmopathy. Sequencing input: blood. This CDR3 reads CASSSASVGAGGLNTQYF. The CDR3 nucleotides are TGTGCCAGCAGCTCCGCCTCGGTAGGAGCGGGAGGGTTGAATACGCAGTATTTT.